What follows describes a single T cell receptor (beta chain). Its antigen remains unidentified. No much larger clone is present one base from it, and per-base qualities are unavailable. The donors belonged to the validation cohort of 90 to 150 subjects, which was separate from the approximately 680-subject first cohort. This entry belongs to a study of cytomegalovirus exposure and HLA in healthy donors (TCRdb year 2017). Regarding the study in general: According to a later analysis, one platform produced both the roughly 120 validation repertoires and the 666 repertoires of the first cohort. The study was designed to test whether signatures of past pathogen exposure could be identified by cataloging public T cell receptors. A separate validation cohort of some 130 different subjects was used in addition to the roughly 670-subject first cohort. The study combined high-throughput TCR immunosequencing, statistical association of individual TCRs with disease status, and machine learning to predict cytomegalovirus infection status.

From the cysteine through the phenylalanine, the CDR3 covers 16 amino acids. The entry retains the CDR3 DNA only, 48 bases that are in frame from base 1. CDR1 and CDR2 are drawn from the germline V gene: ENHRY, SYGVKD. V lost 3 bases and J lost 0 bases; the stretch between them is 9 bases long. Receptor amplification or capture employed the immunoSEQ multiplex PCR assay. Processing in the source paper ran as follows. To diagnose cytomegalovirus status from the catalog of TCR beta chain sequences, a statistical classification framework was built. TCRdb obtained this table from immuneACCESS and retained in-frame rearrangements with V and J assigned. These tables miss some clones; where compared with another copy, unresolved V genes account for less than half of the shortfall, and the remainder is unexplained. D and trimming were read from the DNA, whereas the V and J calls and clone size are those reported in that table. The sample table contains some 79,000 clones; only one count was recorded for approximately 94% of them. Roughly 3.2% of the sample comes from the top ten.

Here is what the overall study found, with its caveats: The classifier was reported to diagnose cytomegalovirus status with high specificity and sensitivity in both the original cohort and the validation cohort. Subsequent analysis determined that TCRs grouped into clusters in the first cohort also showed a tendency toward co-occurrence across the 90 to 150 validation repertoires, and approximately 93% of cluster scores exceeded 0. Most TCR sequences were observed very rarely across donors, whereas some public TCRs were present in many individuals. All 120 or so repertoires were used to score co-occurrence in the validation cohort in a later analysis, because that analysis had no HLA typing for the cohort. In the study, about 150 TCR beta chains were listed as associated with cytomegalovirus. According to the authors, the approach could potentially be generalized to other disease states and immunological phenotypes. A few of the identified cytomegalovirus-associated TCR beta chains were confirmed in vitro to be specific for cytomegalovirus antigens.

The rearranged segments are TRBV10-3 and TRBJ2-6, and the D gene may be TRBD1, 6 bases matching. The sequenced sample consisted of PBMCs. This TCR came from a woman younger than 35 in good health and CMV-seropositive. The DNA reads as follows: TGTGCCATCAGTGAATGGGGGCACTCTGGGGCCAACGTCCTGACTTTC. This gives the protein CAISEWGHSGANVLTF.